The 5 T cell receptor beta chains in this list originate from one sample, sequenced in a study of patients and donors after allogeneic stem cell transplantation. TCRdb processed the RT-PCR reads anew with MiXCR; each CDR3 protein has one entry. The sample lists about 960,000 distinct CDR3 sequences, over 15% seen once, with around 6% in the top ten. Source material: blood, either unsorted or a sorted T cell fraction (not recorded which). The receptor source for this set is a human donor who was either an allogeneic HSCT recipient or a stem cell or donor lymphocyte infusion donor (not recorded which). It is not recorded whose cells these are; they may come from a transplant donor.

This chain joins TRBV7-9 and TRBJ2-7; D perhaps matches TRBD2 (5 bases). The ends were cut back, 4 bases at V and 1 base at J, with 11 bases in the middle. Germline loops: CDR1 SEHNR, CDR2 FQNEAQ (reference sequence). The CDR3 length is 14 residues. The CDR3 loop reads CASSSEGGSYEQYF. The DNA for the CDR3 is TGTGCCAGCAGCTCAGAGGGCGGATCCTACGAGCAGTACTTC.

This clonotype has a count of ten or more. The chain links TRBV6-1 to TRBJ1-6; D ambiguous. The CDR3 is made up of 15 amino acids. V gave up 6 bases and J gave up 0 bases, with 9 bases separating them. Germline CDR1 reads MNHNS; CDR2 reads SASEGT. In nucleotides, the CDR3 is TGTGCCAGCAGCCAAGGGAGCTCCTATAATTCACCCCTCCACTTT. Amino acid sequence: CASSQGSSYNSPLHF.

The sample holds many counts of this clonotype. CDR3 in amino acids: CASSLARTSSGANVLTF. Here the CDR3 DNA reads TGTGCCAGCAGCTTAGCCCGGACTAGCTCTGGGGCCAACGTCCTGACTTTC. The V call is TRBV7-2, the J call TRBJ2-6, with 7 bases aligning to TRBD2. Germline lookup yields CDR1 SGHTA and CDR2 FQGNSA. Unmatched junction bases numbered 2, after V lost 0 bases and J lost 0 bases. The CDR3 covers 17 residues.

The chain carries TRBV4-1 and TRBJ1-4; no firm D call. The CDR3 spans 15 residues. Trimming left V 2 bases short and J 7 bases short, with 14 bases between. CDR1 MGHRA and CDR2 YSYEKL come from the germline V gene. CDR3 bases: TGCGCCAGCAGCCAATGGGCTGACACGTCTGAAAAACTGTTTTTT. Its protein is CASSQWADTSEKLFF.

This clonotype was counted between two and nine times. V and J are TRBV12-5 and TRBJ2-5; 7 nucleotides line up with TRBD1. This CDR3 has 16 amino acids. Looked up from germline, CDR1 is LGHNT and CDR2 is FRNRAP. The junction had 5 bases not matched to a gene; V was cut back by 0 bases and J by 1 base. CDR3: CASGLVRGDSQETQYF. CDR3 DNA sequence: TGTGCTAGTGGTTTGGTACGAGGGGACAGCCAAGAGACCCAGTACTTC. Together with reference TRBV12-5 and TRBJ2-5, the CDR3 gives the full variable domain: DARVTQTPRHKVTEMGQEVTMRCQPILGHNTVFWYRQTMMQGLELLAYFRNRAPLDDSGMPKDRFSAEMPDATLATLKIQPSEPRDSAVYFCASGLVRGDSQETQYFGPGTRLLVL.